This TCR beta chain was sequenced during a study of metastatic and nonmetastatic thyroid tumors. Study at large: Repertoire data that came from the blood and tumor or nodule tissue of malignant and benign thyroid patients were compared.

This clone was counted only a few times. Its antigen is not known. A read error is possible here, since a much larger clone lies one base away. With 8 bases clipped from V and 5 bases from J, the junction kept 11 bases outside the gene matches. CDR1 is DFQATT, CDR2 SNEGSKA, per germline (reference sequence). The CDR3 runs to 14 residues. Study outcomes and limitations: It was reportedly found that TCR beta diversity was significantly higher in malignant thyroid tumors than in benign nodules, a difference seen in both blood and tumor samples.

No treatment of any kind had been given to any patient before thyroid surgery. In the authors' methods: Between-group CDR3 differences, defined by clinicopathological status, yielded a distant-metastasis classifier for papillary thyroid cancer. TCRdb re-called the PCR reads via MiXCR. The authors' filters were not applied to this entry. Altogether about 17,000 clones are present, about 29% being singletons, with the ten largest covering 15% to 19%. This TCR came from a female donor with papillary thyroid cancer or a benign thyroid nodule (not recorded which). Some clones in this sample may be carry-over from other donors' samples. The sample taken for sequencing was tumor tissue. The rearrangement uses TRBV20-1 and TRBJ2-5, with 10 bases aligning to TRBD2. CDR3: CSSTLAGARETQYF. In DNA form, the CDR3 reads TGCAGTTCCACCCTAGCGGGAGCCCGGGAGACCCAGTACTTC.